Sequencing of this T cell receptor (beta chain) was carried out in a study of T cell repertoires in ileal Crohn's disease. As for the study in general: Over 30% were active smokers at surgery; median disease duration was almost 8 years. Every patient was operated on for stricturing (61%) or penetrating (39%) complications. The M0 sample came from the inflamed ileal portion of the resected specimen.

As regards this clone: Antigen: not known.

Notes on the study in general: Mucosal expansions were suggested to be mainly CD8 T cells.

Profiling relied on immunoSEQ multiplex PCR, and the TCRdb table lists in-frame clones only, not all of them. The sample holds roughly 15,000 clones, 70% to 80% seen once. Time point denoted: inflamed ileum from the surgical specimen. The trim removed 5 bases at V and 0 bases at J, leaving 7 bases unmatched. Germline V gives CDR1 MNHEY, CDR2 SVGAGI. The CDR3 extends over 15 amino acids. The clonotype comes from an adult with Crohn's disease. This sequence joins TRBV6-5 and TRBJ2-7, with 7 bases fitting TRBD2. Sequences were obtained from ileal tissue. This CDR3 is CASSTLGGGSYEQYF. The CDR3 DNA is TGTGCCAGCAGTACCCTTGGGGGGGGCTCCTACGAGCAGTACTTC.